The next 29 T cell receptor beta chains were all read from a single sample in a study of tumor and adjacent non-tumor tissue in lung cancer. Three rounds of nested PCR, following a modified ARM-PCR protocol, produced the TCRbeta library. TCRdb itself ran the multiplex PCR reads through MiXCR, one entry per CDR3 protein. The table has 90,000 to 100,000 distinct CDR3 sequences, about 80% seen once. No cell sorting was done before RNA was extracted from the tissue. More than 3 cm separated this lung sample from the edge of the tumor. Sequenced: distant non-tumor lung tissue. The receptors stem from a man aged 55 to 70 with small cell lung cancer.

This clonotype was recorded at least ten times. The V gene is TRBV5-4, the J gene TRBJ2-5; TRBD1 is a possible D gene (5 bases). Deletions cut 3 bases from V and 1 base from J, with 16 bases between. The CDR3 has 16 amino acids. Germline CDR1 reads SGHNT; CDR2 reads YYREEE (reference sequence). CDR3 nucleotide sequence: TGTGCCAGCAGCTCCACGGTGGGGCGGACCCAAGAGACCCAGTACTTC. It yields the protein CASSSTVGRTQETQYF.

The rearrangement joins TRBV11-2 to TRBJ2-3; no clear D gene. This CDR3 spans 11 amino acids. Germline values: CDR1 SGHAT, CDR2 FQNNGV. Trimming removed 10 bases from V and 5 bases from J, with 10 bases in between. CDR3 bases: TGTGCCATCAAAGCCTTAGATACGCAGTATTTT. Amino acids: CAIKALDTQYF.

This clonotype was detected only once. The genes are TRBV11-3 and TRBJ2-1, with 7 bases lining up with TRBD2. V was clipped by 5 bases and J by 9 bases; unmatched bases: 13. The V gene's germline CDR1 is SGHNT and CDR2 YENEEA. The CDR3 extends over 15 amino acids. The CDR3 sequence: CASSPQTSGRGEQFF. The DNA of the CDR3 is TGTGCCAGCAGCCCCCAGACTAGTGGGAGGGGTGAGCAGTTCTTC.

Comment on this clonotype: Germline is not matched at one junction end, which may reflect a read error. The CDR3, as DNA: TGTGCCAGCCGTGGGAGTCGGAATCAGTCCCAGAACTTT. Protein: CASRGSRNQSQNF. J is TRBJ1-5 and V is TRBV6-5; the D is unclear. Germline V lookup: CDR1 MNHEY, CDR2 SVGAGI. The length of the CDR3 is 13 residues.

About this clonotype: Sequence at one end of the junction differs from germline and may be a read error. V and J are TRBV7-9 and TRBJ1-3; D unclear. This CDR3 comprises 12 residues. Germline V lookup: CDR1 SEHNR, CDR2 FQNEAQ (reference sequence). The CDR3 here is CVSLSSGNTIYF. DNA of the CDR3: TGTGTCAGCCTAAGCTCTGGAAACACCATATATTTT.

Of note for this clonotype: A much more abundant neighbour one base away suggests this may be a read error. The chain combines TRBV20-1 with TRBJ2-3; D may be TRBD2 (6 bases). This CDR3 has 15 residues. Germline-derived CDR1 and CDR2 are DFQATT and SNEGSKA (reference sequence). Between the trimmed V and J ends, which lost 0 bases and 1 base, there was a span of 11 bases. CDR3 sequence: CSARDIAVRTDTQYF. The CDR3 nucleotides read TGCAGTGCTAGAGATATAGCGGTACGCACAGATACGCAGTATTTT.

Comments on this clonotype: Since the CDR3 does not end with the conserved phenylalanine or tryptophan, this likely comes from a read error. This rearrangement joins TRBV6-5 to TRBJ1-6; a weak D match, TRBD1 (5 bases). Germline V CDR1 and CDR2: MNHEY, SVGAGI. The CDR3 has 14 amino acids. The CDR3 spells CAISYGAYNSSLHV. The CDR3 bases are TGTGCCATCAGTTACGGGGCTTATAATTCATCCCTCCACGTT.

As regards this clonotype: At one of its ends the junction is not consistent with the germline gene, which may arise from a read error. The V and J genes are TRBV11-2 and TRBJ2-1; D remains unclear. The CDR3 is made up of 14 amino acids. CDR1 is SGHAT and CDR2 is FQNNGV in the germline V gene. CDR3 coding DNA: TGTGACAGCAGCTTAGAGGCAAGGTTGGTTGATCAGTTCTTC. This translates into CDSSLEARLVDQFF.

Remarks on this clonotype: Given the absence of the conserved phenylalanine or tryptophan at the CDR3 end, a read error is likely. The gene calls are TRBV12-3 or TRBV12-4 and TRBJ2-5; 8 bases agree with TRBD1. CDR3 size: 14 residues. This chain's CDR3 is CTSSLADREETQYV. As DNA, the CDR3 is TGTACCAGCAGTTTAGCGGACAGGGAAGAGACCCAGTACGTC.

As concerns this clonotype: This sequence may be a read error, since a much larger clone differs from it by one base. Written as DNA, the CDR3 is TGTGCCAGCAGCTTACAGGGACCTACGGAGCAGCACTTC. It encodes CASSLQGPTEQHF. The chain carries TRBV5-5 and TRBJ2-7; the D gene is possibly TRBD1 (6 bases). The CDR3 runs 13 residues. Germline V gene sequence: CDR1 SGHKS, CDR2 YYEKEE (reference sequence).

On this clonotype: The junction shows a germline mismatch at one end, possibly a read error. The V and J genes are TRBV12-3 or TRBV12-4 and TRBJ2-2; D not resolved. The CDR3 contains 16 residues. CDR3 nucleotides: TGTGACACCATGGGTGGGTGGTCGACGAACACCTGGGAACTGTTTTTT. Translating gives CDTMGGWSTNTWELFF.

On this clonotype: One end of the junction fails to match germline, which may point to a read error. This chain links TRBV29-1 with TRBJ2-7, with D possibly called TRBD1 or TRBD2 (5 bases each). Germline loops: CDR1 SQVTM, CDR2 ANQGSEA. The CDR3 has 15 amino acids. CDR3 DNA sequence: TGCAGTGCTACTCCCGGGACGGGGCCTATCTACGAGCAATACTTC. Encoded protein: CSATPGTGPIYEQYF.

This clonotype was found many times. The conserved phenylalanine or tryptophan is not found at the CDR3 terminus, so this likely reflects a read error. The chain links TRBV12-3 or TRBV12-4 to TRBJ2-3, with no clear D. V shed 1 base and J shed 1 base, with 6 bases lying between them. The CDR3 sequence is 14 residues long. CDR3 region: CASSLGLGTDTQYS. The CDR3 DNA follows: TGTGCCAGCAGTTTAGGGTTGGGCACAGATACGCAGTATTCT.

V is TRBV6-2 or TRBV6-3 and J is TRBJ1-5; TRBD1 matches at 9 bases. V shed 11 bases and J 4 bases; nucleotides not matched to a gene: 6. CDR1 is MNHEY, CDR2 SVGEGT, per germline. This CDR3 comprises 13 residues. The CDR3: CAAAGQGNQPQHF. The CDR3 DNA is TGTGCCGCTGCGGGACAGGGTAATCAGCCCCAGCATTTT.

This clonotype has ten or more counts. The chain has TRBV12-3 or TRBV12-4 and TRBJ1-5; D perhaps matches TRBD1 (5 bases). There are 13 residues in the CDR3. V lost 4 bases to trimming and J lost 6 bases, with 10 bases between them. The CDR3 protein is CASSSGGSQPQHF. The DNA of the CDR3 is TGTGCCAGCAGTTCTGGGGGAAGTCAGCCCCAGCATTTT.

This rearrangement joins TRBV11-2 to TRBJ2-1; D not certain. Trimming pared 6 bases from V and 8 bases from J, leaving 11 bases between. Germline loops: CDR1 SGHAT, CDR2 FQNNGV. CDR3 size: 12 residues. CDR3 in amino acids: CASSLGVYEQFF. The CDR3 DNA reads TGTGCCAGCAGTTTGGGCGTCTATGAGCAGTTCTTC.

In regard to this clonotype: The junction differs from germline at one of its ends, possibly a read error. The chain joins TRBV6-2 or TRBV6-3 to TRBJ2-1, with 8 bases aligning to TRBD2. CDR3 length: 17 amino acids. Germline lookup yields CDR1 MNHEY and CDR2 SVGEGT. DNA for the CDR3: TGTGTCAGCAGTCACTCGTCGATTAGCGGGACCCTTAATAAGCAGTTCTTC. Amino acids: CVSSHSSISGTLNKQFF.

For this clonotype: A read error may be the cause here, since a much bigger clone is one base away. The chain recombines TRBV30 with TRBJ2-1; D remains ambiguous. Trimming pared 4 bases from V and 6 bases from J, leaving 13 bases between. The CDR3 has 13 residues. CDR1 is GTSNPN and CDR2 is SVGIG in the germline V gene (reference sequence). The CDR3, as DNA: TGTGCCTGGAATGTAAGGCCACCCAATGAGCAGTTCTTC. Protein: CAWNVRPPNEQFF.

J is TRBJ2-5 and V is TRBV12-3 or TRBV12-4; a possible D gene is TRBD1 (6 bases). Deletions cut 1 base from V and 5 bases from J, with 11 bases between. This CDR3 region has 14 residues. CDR3 in amino acids: CASSLVDSEETQYF. In nucleotides, the CDR3 is TGTGCCAGCAGTTTAGTGGACAGTGAGGAGACCCAGTACTTC.

CDR3 coding DNA: TGCGGCGCCGGGGACACTTCCTACGAGCAGTACTTC. Residues: CGAGDTSYEQYF. The genes are TRBV29-1 and TRBJ2-7, with TRBD1 as a possible D gene (6 bases). CDR3 length: 12 residues. Germline CDR1 SQVTM, CDR2 ANQGSEA.

This clonotype was counted at least ten times. The rearrangement uses TRBV30 and TRBJ1-1, with no clear D. Germline CDR1 and CDR2: GTSNPN and SVGIG (reference sequence). The V gene lost 3 bases and the J gene lost 3 bases, with 11 bases spanning the gap. The length of the CDR3 is 13 residues. The CDR3 protein is CAWSGQWDTEAFF. The CDR3 DNA reads TGTGCCTGGAGCGGGCAGTGGGACACTGAAGCTTTCTTT. The entire variable domain, with the rest obtained from reference TRBV30 and TRBJ1-1, is as follows: SQTIHQWPATLVQPVGSPLSLECTVEGTSNPNLYWYRQAAGRGLQLLFYSVGIGQISSEVPQNLSASRPQDRQFILSSKKLLLSDSGFYLCAWSGQWDTEAFFGQGTRLTVV.

The chain employs TRBV11-3 and TRBJ2-1; 7 bases map to TRBD2. CDR3 length: 15 residues. Losses at the gene ends were 5 bases for V and 3 bases for J; bases not matched to a gene: 7. Looked up from germline, CDR1 is SGHNT and CDR2 is YENEEA. The CDR3 DNA reads TGTGCCAGCAGCCCCAGCGGGGTAATCTACAATGAGCAGTTCTTC. Translating gives CASSPSGVIYNEQFF.

The rearrangement uses TRBV5-1 and TRBJ1-1, with a tentative D call TRBD1 (5 bases). Germline loops: CDR1 SGHRS, CDR2 YFSETQ. CDR3 length equals 16 residues. Trimming shortened V by 6 bases and J by 6 bases, and 24 bases separated the two germline ends. The CDR3 coding sequence is TGCGCCAGCAACTCGCTCCCGGGACCCCTTGGGTCTGAAGCTTTCTTT. Translated, it gives CASNSLPGPLGSEAFF.

With respect to this clonotype: Just one base apart from a much larger clone, this may be a read error. The chain is built from TRBV5-1 and TRBJ2-4; 12 positions match TRBD2. Germline V CDR1 and CDR2: SGHRS, YFSETQ. The CDR3 runs 13 residues. J was trimmed by 15 bases and V by 4 bases; bases with no gene match: 8. The CDR3 DNA follows: TGCGCCAGCAGCGTGGAGACTAGCGGGAGTCCGTACTTC. Translation gives CASSVETSGSPYF.

In the case of this clonotype: One end of the junction is discordant with germline, which a read error may explain. The chain combines TRBV4-2 with TRBJ2-2; 10 bases agree with TRBD2. The germline V gene has CDR1 LGHNA and CDR2 YNFKEQ. CDR3 size: 15 residues. CDR3 bases: TGTGCCAGCAAGCTAGCGGGAGATGGTGGCGGGAAGCTGTTTTTT. Amino acid sequence: CASKLAGDGGGKLFF.

This clonotype is a singleton in its sample. V is TRBV29-1 and J is TRBJ1-5, with D possibly being TRBD1 (6 bases). This CDR3 is built from 13 residues. V lost 4 bases, J lost 8 bases, and 15 bases lay in between. Germline-derived CDR1 and CDR2 are SQVTM and ANQGSEA. CDR3 protein: CSVATGSWEPQHF. In DNA, the CDR3 is TGCAGCGTTGCAACAGGGAGCTGGGAGCCCCAGCATTTT.

About this clonotype: It may be a read error: a sequence one base away is much more abundant. This CDR3 fails to terminate in the conserved phenylalanine or tryptophan, so it likely reflects a read error. The rearrangement uses TRBV19 and TRBJ2-2; D gene uncertain. The CDR3 loop spans 14 amino acids. V was trimmed by 4 bases and J by 0 bases, leaving 6 bases between them. Germline CDR1 reads LNHDA; CDR2 reads SQIVND (reference sequence). The CDR3, as DNA: TGTGCCAGTAGTAGGCTCGCGAACACCGGGGAGCTGTTTATT. Translated: CASSRLANTGELFI.

Comments on this clonotype: A single base separates this from a much larger clone, so it may be a read error. The CDR3 protein is CGSTPVQETQYF. The CDR3 DNA reads TGTGGCAGCACTCCAGTGCAAGAGACCCAGTACTTC. The V gene is TRBV7-9, the J gene TRBJ2-5; D uncertain. CDR1 is SEHNR and CDR2 is FQNEAQ in the germline V gene (reference sequence). The CDR3 sequence is 12 residues long.

A remark on this clonotype: One end of the junction is discordant with germline, which a read error may explain. V and J are TRBV11-2 and TRBJ1-6, with 8 positions matching TRBD1. The V gene's germline CDR1 is SGHAT and CDR2 FQNNGV. This CDR3 spans 13 amino acids. As DNA, the CDR3 is TGTACCAGCAGCGACGACAGGGGTTTGGCCCTCCACTTT. It is translated as CTSSDDRGLALHF.